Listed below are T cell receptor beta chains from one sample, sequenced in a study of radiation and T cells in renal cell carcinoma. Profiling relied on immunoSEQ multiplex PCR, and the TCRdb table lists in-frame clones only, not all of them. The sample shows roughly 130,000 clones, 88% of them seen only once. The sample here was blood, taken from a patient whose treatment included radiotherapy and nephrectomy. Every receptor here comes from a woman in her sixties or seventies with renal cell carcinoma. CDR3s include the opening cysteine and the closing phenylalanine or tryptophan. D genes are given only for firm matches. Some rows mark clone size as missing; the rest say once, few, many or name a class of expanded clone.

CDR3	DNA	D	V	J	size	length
CASSPDRGLSPLHF	TGTGCCAGCAGCCCCGACAGGGGTCTTTCACCCCTCCACTTT	TRBD1	TRBV7-9	TRBJ1-6	NA	14
CASQGAGRAPYYGYTF	TGTGCCAGTCAGGGCGCGGGACGGGCCCCTTACTATGGCTACACCTTC	NA	TRBV19	TRBJ1-2	NA	16
CASRGTPPTNEKLFF	TGTGCCAGCAGAGGGACTCCGCCAACTAATGAAAAACTGTTTTTT	NA	TRBV6-1	TRBJ1-4	NA	15
CASSLISGPSYEQYF	TGCGCCAGCAGCTTGATTTCCGGTCCCTCCTACGAGCAGTACTTC	NA	TRBV5-1	TRBJ2-7	NA	15
CASSQFQGDNSPLHF	TGTGCCAGCAGCCAATTCCAGGGGGATAATTCACCCCTCCACTTT	TRBD1	TRBV4-2	TRBJ1-6	NA	15
CASSSTRTDGEKLFF	TGTGCCAGCTCATCAACGAGGACAGACGGTGAAAAACTGTTTTTT	NA	TRBV18	TRBJ1-4	NA	15
CASSQDGTAFTEAFF	TGTGCCAGCAGCCAAGATGGGACAGCCTTTACTGAAGCTTTCTTT	TRBD1	TRBV14	TRBJ1-1	NA	15
CASTRAGAREKLFF	TGTGCCAGCACCCGGGCCGGGGCGAGGGAAAAACTGTTTTTT	NA	TRBV6-5	TRBJ1-4	NA	14
CASSGLAGNTGELFF	TGCGCCAGCTCGGGACTAGCGGGGAACACCGGGGAGCTGTTTTTT	TRBD2	TRBV5-1	TRBJ2-2	NA	15
CASGWTGHF	TGTGCTAGTGGATGGACAGGCCACTTT	TRBD1	TRBV12-5	TRBJ1-6	NA	9
CASSLAKGYGYTF	TGCGCCAGCAGCTTGGCCAAGGGCTATGGCTACACCTTC	NA	TRBV5-1	TRBJ1-2	NA	13
CASSSGTEPYNEQFF	TGTGCCAGCAGCAGTGGGACAGAACCCTACAATGAGCAGTTCTTC	TRBD1	TRBV5-4	TRBJ2-1	NA	15
CASSPLTGTDTQYF	TGCGCCAGCAGCCCCCTGACAGGCACAGATACGCAGTATTTT	NA	TRBV5-1	TRBJ2-3	NA	14
CATSIWNRNTEAFF	TGTGCCACCAGCATATGGAACAGGAACACTGAAGCTTTCTTT	NA	TRBV15	TRBJ1-1	once	14
CASSLELAQETQYF	TGTGCCAGCAGCTTAGAACTAGCGCAAGAGACCCAGTACTTC	TRBD2	TRBV5-5	TRBJ2-5	NA	14
CSVEEGKGEYGYTF	TGCAGCGTTGAAGAGGGCAAGGGGGAATATGGCTACACCTTC	NA	TRBV29-1	TRBJ1-2	NA	14
CASSLGGPQETQYF	TGTGCCAGCAGCTTAGGGGGACCTCAAGAGACCCAGTACTTC	NA	TRBV7-3	TRBJ2-5	NA	14
CASSMQETQYF	TGTGCCAGCAGCATGCAAGAGACCCAGTACTTC	NA	TRBV7-2	TRBJ2-5	NA	11
CSVRAAVSEAFF	TGCAGCGTCCGGGCAGCAGTGTCTGAAGCTTTCTTT	NA	TRBV29-1	TRBJ1-1	few	12
CATTGDRGEQYF	TGTGCCACCACAGGGGACAGGGGGGAGCAGTACTTC	TRBD1	TRBV11-2	TRBJ2-7	NA	12
CASSIQGPGETQYF	TGTGCCAGTAGTATCCAAGGGCCCGGGGAGACCCAGTACTTC	NA	TRBV19	TRBJ2-5	NA	14
CASLDRLTEAFF	TGTGCCAGCTTGGACCGGCTCACTGAAGCTTTCTTT	NA	TRBV5-8	TRBJ1-1	NA	12
CASSQDRQETQYF	TGTGCCAGCAGTCAGGACAGACAAGAGACCCAGTACTTC	NA	TRBV27	TRBJ2-5	NA	13
CASSLGGSSPGELFF	TGTGCCAGCAGCTTGGGGGGATCCTCCCCCGGGGAGCTGTTTTTT	NA	TRBV5-5	TRBJ2-2	NA	15
CASSLTGGYPGTQYF	TGTGCCAGCAGTTTAACCGGGGGGTACCCTGGTACCCAGTACTTC	TRBD2	TRBV27	TRBJ2-5	NA	15
CASRGDRAITGELFF	TGTGCCAGCAGGGGGGACAGGGCAATCACCGGGGAGCTGTTTTTT	TRBD1	TRBV6-6	TRBJ2-2	NA	15
CASSLDTENTEAFF	TGTGCCAGCAGCTTAGATACGGAGAACACTGAAGCTTTCTTT	NA	TRBV7-9	TRBJ1-1	NA	14
CASTSGQRNQPQHF	TGTGCCAGCACCTCGGGACAGCGCAATCAGCCCCAGCATTTT	TRBD1	TRBV28	TRBJ1-5	NA	14
CASSLAKGTEPNSPLHF	TGTGCCAGCAGCTTAGCGAAGGGTACAGAGCCTAATTCACCCCTCCACTTT	NA	TRBV7-6	TRBJ1-6	NA	17
CASSKFGNQPQHF	TGTGCCAGCAGTAAATTCGGGAATCAGCCCCAGCATTTT	NA	TRBV28	TRBJ1-5	NA	13
CASRCGQLNPRTNEQYF	TGTGCAAGTCGCTGCGGACAGTTAAACCCCAGAACGAACGAGCAGTACTTC	NA	TRBV12-2	TRBJ2-7	NA	17